Sequencing of this T cell receptor beta chain was carried out in a study of blood T cell repertoires in COVID-19. Looking at the study overall: From T cells, B-cell-depleted T cells, or PBMCs came the material, which was cDNA or gDNA.

Germline values: CDR1 SGHDN, CDR2 FVKESK. With 0 bases removed from V and 12 bases from J, the gap between germline ends came to 15 bases. The CDR3 runs 13 residues. This clone came up once. Original analysis: Reference gene primer amplification yielded estimated nucleated cell counts. The table came from immunoSEQ multiplex PCR; TCRdb's copy has only in-frame clones and leaves some out. The V and J calls and clone size are taken from that table; D and trimming were inferred from the DNA. The sample comprises some 280,000 clones, roughly nine tenths of which are singletons, and less than 1% rests with the top ten.

The source is a woman aged 40-49 years who had recovered from COVID-19. This chain joins TRBV14 and TRBJ2-7, with a tentative D call TRBD2 (6 bases). Material: peripheral blood. CDR3 DNA sequence: TGTGCCAGCAGCCAAGATCGAGCGGGTGAGACGTACTTC. Its translation is CASSQDRAGETYF.